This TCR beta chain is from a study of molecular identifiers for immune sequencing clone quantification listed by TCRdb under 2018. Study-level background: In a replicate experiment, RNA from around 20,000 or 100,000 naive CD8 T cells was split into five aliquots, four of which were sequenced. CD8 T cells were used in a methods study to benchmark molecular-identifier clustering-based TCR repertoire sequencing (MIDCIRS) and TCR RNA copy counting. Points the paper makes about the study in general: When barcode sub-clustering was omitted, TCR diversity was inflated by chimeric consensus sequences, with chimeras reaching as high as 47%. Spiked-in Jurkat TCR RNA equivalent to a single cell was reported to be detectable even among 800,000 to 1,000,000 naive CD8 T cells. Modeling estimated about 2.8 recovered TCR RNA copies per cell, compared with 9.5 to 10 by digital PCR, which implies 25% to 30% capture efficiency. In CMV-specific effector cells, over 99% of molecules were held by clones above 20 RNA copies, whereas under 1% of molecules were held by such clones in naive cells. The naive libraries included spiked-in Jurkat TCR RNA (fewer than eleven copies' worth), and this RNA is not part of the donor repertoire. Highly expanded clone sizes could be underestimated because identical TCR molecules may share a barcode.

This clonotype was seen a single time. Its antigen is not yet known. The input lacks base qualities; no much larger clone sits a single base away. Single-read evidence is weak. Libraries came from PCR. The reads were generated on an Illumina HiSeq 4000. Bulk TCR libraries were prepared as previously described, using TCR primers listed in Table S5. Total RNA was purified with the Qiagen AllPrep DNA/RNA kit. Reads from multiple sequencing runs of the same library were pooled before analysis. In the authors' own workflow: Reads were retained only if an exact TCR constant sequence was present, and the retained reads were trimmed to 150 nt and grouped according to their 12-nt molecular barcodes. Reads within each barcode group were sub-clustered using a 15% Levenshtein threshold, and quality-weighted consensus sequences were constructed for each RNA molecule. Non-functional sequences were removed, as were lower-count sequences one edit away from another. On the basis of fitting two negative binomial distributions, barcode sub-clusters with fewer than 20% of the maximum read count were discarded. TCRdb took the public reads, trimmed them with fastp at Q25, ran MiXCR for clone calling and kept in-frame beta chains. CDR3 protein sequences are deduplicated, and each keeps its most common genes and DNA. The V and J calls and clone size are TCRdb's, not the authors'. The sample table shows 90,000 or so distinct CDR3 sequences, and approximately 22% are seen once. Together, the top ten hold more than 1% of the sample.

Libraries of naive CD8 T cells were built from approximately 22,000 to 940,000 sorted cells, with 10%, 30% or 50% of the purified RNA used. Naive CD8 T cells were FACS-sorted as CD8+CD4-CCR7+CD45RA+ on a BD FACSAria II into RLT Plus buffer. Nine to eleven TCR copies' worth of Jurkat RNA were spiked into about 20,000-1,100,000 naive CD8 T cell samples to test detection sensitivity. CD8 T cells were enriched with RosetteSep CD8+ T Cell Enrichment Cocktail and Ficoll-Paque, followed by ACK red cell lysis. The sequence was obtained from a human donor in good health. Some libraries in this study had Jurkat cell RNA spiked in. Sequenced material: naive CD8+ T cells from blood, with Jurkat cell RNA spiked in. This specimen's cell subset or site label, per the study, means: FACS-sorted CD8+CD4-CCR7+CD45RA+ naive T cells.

This receptor has the CDR3 CASSQDRGRDEQYF. Read as DNA, the sequence is TGCGCCAGCAGCCAAGACAGGGGCCGGGACGAGCAGTACTTC. The chain couples TRBV4-3 to TRBJ2-7; the best D guess is TRBD1, with 6 bases matching. Counted from cysteine to phenylalanine, this CDR3 has 14 amino acids. Only CDR3 DNA is held: 42 bases, read in frame from base 1. The germline ends are 11 bases apart after V is trimmed by 0 bases and J by 5 bases. The germline V gene provides CDR1 LGHNA and CDR2 YSLEER.